This T cell receptor beta chain comes out of a study of T cell responses to AZD1222 COVID-19 vaccine. Deletions cut 3 bases from V and 7 bases from J, with 10 bases between. Germline CDR1 is SEHNR and CDR2 is FQNEAQ (reference sequence). This CDR3 is built from 14 residues. Repertoires were generated with immunoSEQ multiplex PCR, while TCRdb's copy carries only in-frame clones and drops some. Among roughly 150,000 clones listed, about 90% were seen once. This clone appeared a few times. Its antigen is unknown. Study conclusions and caveats: White British donors predominated, females outnumbered males, and clonal diversity was possibly underestimated. Only after the peak T cell response were repertoires sampled.

This sequence originates from an adult who received the AZD1222 COVID-19 vaccine. This rearrangement joins TRBV7-9 to TRBJ1-6, with TRBD1 as a possible D gene (6 bases). The sequenced sample was peripheral blood, obtained 28 days after the second AZD1222 dose. CDR3 DNA: TGTGCCAGCAGCTTCGGACAGAAAAATTCACCCCTCCACTTT. Amino acid sequence: CASSFGQKNSPLHF. The entire variable domain, with the rest obtained from reference TRBV7-9 and TRBJ1-6, is as follows: DTGVSQNPRHKITKRGQNVTFRCDPISEHNRLYWYRQTLGQGPEFLTYFQNEAQLEKSRLLSDRFSAERPKGSFSTLEIQRTEQGDSAMYLCASSFGQKNSPLHFGNGTRLTVT.